This T cell receptor beta chain appears in the sequencing data of a study of T-cell memory formation after mild COVID-19. Study conclusions and caveats: In second-wave clones peaking day 37, SARS-CoV-2 specificity remained unconfirmed.

TCRdb passed the 5' RACE reads through MiXCR, listing each CDR3 protein once. Of 400,000 or so distinct CDR3 sequences listed, 21% are singletons. This clonotype has a handful of counts. The antigen is not known. The CDR3 is 14 residues long. Germline values: CDR1 MNHEY, CDR2 SVGAGI. V gave up 5 bases and J gave up 6 bases, with 13 bases separating them. Source material: PBMCs or a T cell subset sorted from them (not recorded which). The chain carries TRBV6-5 and TRBJ2-2, with D maybe TRBD1 (5 bases). This receptor was identified in an adult woman who had mild COVID-19 (a few samples of this study predate the infection). Cell type and time point are not known. CDR3 DNA sequence: TGTGCCAGCAGTAACCCTCGACAGCCCGGGGAGCTGTTTTTT. Amino acid sequence: CASSNPRQPGELFF.